This TCR beta chain was documented in a study of graft-versus-host responses after intestinal transplantation. Using immunoSEQ multiplex PCR, the repertoire was profiled, and TCRdb retains in-frame clones only, with some absent. The sample carries roughly 90,000 clones, 88% recorded once. Worth noting for this clone: No antigen is known for it.

CDR3 length: 16 residues. The trim removed 2 bases at V and 2 bases at J, leaving 9 bases unmatched. Germline assignment: CDR1 LGHNA and CDR2 YNFKEQ. Sequenced here: unstimulated CD4+ T cells sorted from spleen or lymph node cells, sampled before transplant. The sequence was obtained from a human donor who was the organ donor for an intestinal transplant. The gene calls are TRBV4-2 and TRBJ2-7; 7 positions agree with TRBD2. DNA for the CDR3: TGTGCCAGCAGCCAACGGAGCGGGGACTTTGCCTACGAGCAGTACTTC. Translated: CASSQRSGDFAYEQYF.